This TCR beta chain is drawn from a study of CD8 T cells in ankylosing spondylitis. A remark on this clonotype: Possible read error: a much larger clone is one base away.

The CDR3 totals 15 residues. From germline, CDR1 is MGHDK and CDR2 SYGVNS. TCRdb re-analysed the 5' RACE reads in MiXCR, keeping a single row per CDR3 protein. The table has roughly 240,000 distinct CDR3 sequences, around 8% seen once. The sequence derives from a female donor with ankylosing spondylitis or in good health (not recorded which). The rearrangement uses TRBV25-1 and TRBJ2-5; D remains ambiguous. Material: blood, either unsorted or a sorted T cell fraction (not recorded which). The CDR3 is CVSSEPTAGQETQYF. The CDR3 region has the DNA TGTGTCAGCAGTGAACCGACGGCAGGTCAAGAGACCCAGTACTTC.